The T cell receptor beta chain described here comes from a study of Graves' ophthalmopathy and Graves' hyperthyroidism. The sequenced template was RNA, covering the TCR beta CDR3 region. After a first-round RT-PCR with HTBI primers, a second-round multiplex PCR was run. Via MiXCR, TCRdb re-called the multiplex PCR reads, giving one row per CDR3 protein. The data show 200,000 to 250,000 distinct CDR3 sequences, over 25% seen once. Ineligible for inclusion were patients with other autoimmune diseases, uncontrolled infections, pregnancy or lactation. Diagnostic conclusions were grounded in clinical symptoms, serum thyroxine, TRAb, thyroid ultrasound and orbital computed tomography. V lost 1 base to trimming and J lost 2 bases; unmatched junction nucleotides: 4. Germline V gives CDR1 SQVTM, CDR2 ANQGSEA. This CDR3 spans 14 amino acids.

V is TRBV29-1 and J is TRBJ1-2; 7 positions match TRBD1. This clonotype was obtained from a man aged 45-65 years with Graves' ophthalmopathy. Sequenced sample: peripheral blood. CDR3 sequence: CSVEGEDRNYGYTF. As DNA, the CDR3 is TGCAGCGTTGAAGGGGAGGACAGGAACTATGGCTACACCTTC.